This T cell receptor (beta chain) was documented in a study of identical twins. The germline gives CDR1 SGHDT, CDR2 YYEEEE. This CDR3 comprises 14 residues. V was pared by 3 bases and J by 6 bases, with 4 bases of the junction left unmatched. From the 5' RACE reads, TCRdb called clonotypes with MiXCR, one entry per CDR3 protein. In the table there are fewer than 250,000 distinct CDR3 sequences, approximately 8% of which are singletons. These data also featured in a second study, about yellow fever vaccine responses in identical twins.

Sequencing was carried out using CD8+ T cells sorted from blood. The clonotype was recovered from a woman between 18 and 29 years old in good health. The chain employs TRBV5-6 and TRBJ2-1; the match to TRBD1 covers 9 bases. CDR3 amino acids: CASSSGTGPNEQFF. The CDR3 nucleotides are TGTGCCAGCAGCTCGGGGACAGGGCCCAATGAGCAGTTCTTC.